These T cell receptor beta chains were read from a single sample in a study of cytomegalovirus exposure and HLA in healthy donors. Produced via immunoSEQ multiplex PCR; TCRdb's table is partial and in-frame only. The profile shows 100,000 to 150,000 clones, approximately 82% of them singletons. Sequences were obtained from PBMCs. These receptors came from a boy aged 2 to 10 in good health and CMV-seronegative. Each CDR3 is given with its conserved first and last residue. Each record gives: clone size, V gene, D gene, J gene, CDR3 DNA, CDR3 protein. D genes are given only for firm matches. Expanded clones are given a class, and other clones once, few, many or no size at all.

clone_size: NA; v_call: TRBV4-1; d_call: NA; j_call: TRBJ2-5; cdr3_nt: TGCGCCAGCAGCCAAGAGCCACGGTACCAAGAGACCCAGTACTTC; cdr3_aa: CASSQEPRYQETQYF
clone_size: NA; v_call: TRBV19; d_call: TRBD1; j_call: TRBJ1-1; cdr3_nt: TGTGCCAGTAGACCTTGGGGGACAGCCAACACTGAAGCTTTCTTT; cdr3_aa: CASRPWGTANTEAFF
clone_size: NA; v_call: TRBV7-7; d_call: NA; j_call: TRBJ2-7; cdr3_nt: TGTGCTAGCAGCTTGACAAGCTCAGGGTACGAGCAGTACTTC; cdr3_aa: CASSLTSSGYEQYF
clone_size: NA; v_call: TRBV7-9; d_call: TRBD1; j_call: TRBJ1-5; cdr3_nt: TGTGCCAGCAGCCGGGGACAGGGAGAATATCAGCCCCAGCATTTT; cdr3_aa: CASSRGQGEYQPQHF
clone_size: NA; v_call: TRBV10-3; d_call: NA; j_call: TRBJ1-2; cdr3_nt: TGTGCCATCAGTGAGTCACAGGACCACTATGGCTACACCTTC; cdr3_aa: CAISESQDHYGYTF
clone_size: NA; v_call: TRBV7-9; d_call: NA; j_call: TRBJ2-1; cdr3_nt: TGTGCCAGCAGCTATCAAACTAGGCCTGACAATGAGCAGTTCTTC; cdr3_aa: CASSYQTRPDNEQFF
clone_size: NA; v_call: TRBV7-9; d_call: NA; j_call: TRBJ1-1; cdr3_nt: TGTGCCAGCAACCCGACCCAGGGCAACACTGAAGCTTTCTTT; cdr3_aa: CASNPTQGNTEAFF
clone_size: NA; v_call: TRBV6-5; d_call: NA; j_call: TRBJ2-2; cdr3_nt: TGTGCCCGCAATATGTTTGGGGAGCTGTTTTTT; cdr3_aa: CARNMFGELFF
clone_size: NA; v_call: TRBV19; d_call: NA; j_call: TRBJ2-3; cdr3_nt: TGTGCCAGTAGTATAGGGGGGCCGACAGATACGCAGTATTTT; cdr3_aa: CASSIGGPTDTQYF
clone_size: NA; v_call: TRBV19; d_call: NA; j_call: TRBJ1-1; cdr3_nt: TGTGCCAGTATATCGAGTTACTTCCGGGCTTTCTTT; cdr3_aa: CASISSYFRAFF
clone_size: NA; v_call: TRBV10-3; d_call: TRBD1; j_call: TRBJ1-1; cdr3_nt: TGTGCCATCAGAGGGGACAGGGAGAACACTGAAGCTTTCTTT; cdr3_aa: CAIRGDRENTEAFF
clone_size: few; v_call: TRBV7-7; d_call: TRBD1; j_call: TRBJ2-5; cdr3_nt: TGTGCTAGCAGCTCAGTTCCGGGACAGGGGGGAGAGACCCAGTACTTC; cdr3_aa: CASSSVPGQGGETQYF
clone_size: NA; v_call: TRBV5-4; d_call: TRBD1; j_call: TRBJ1-1; cdr3_nt: TGTGCCAGCAGAGAGCCCGACAGGGGGCAAGCTTTCTTT; cdr3_aa: CASREPDRGQAFF
clone_size: NA; v_call: TRBV11-2; d_call: NA; j_call: TRBJ2-1; cdr3_nt: TGTGCCAGCAGCCGGCCCCTAGGTAGCTCCTACAATGAGCAGTTCTTC; cdr3_aa: CASSRPLGSSYNEQFF
clone_size: NA; v_call: TRBV6-1; d_call: TRBD1; j_call: TRBJ1-1; cdr3_nt: TGTGCCAGCAGTGAAACAGGGGGCGGCACTGAAGCTTTCTTT; cdr3_aa: CASSETGGGTEAFF
clone_size: NA; v_call: TRBV5-1; d_call: NA; j_call: TRBJ1-1; cdr3_nt: TGCGCCAGCGGGGAACAGGGTCACACTGAAGCTTTCTTT; cdr3_aa: CASGEQGHTEAFF
clone_size: NA; v_call: TRBV5-5; d_call: NA; j_call: TRBJ1-2; cdr3_nt: TGTGCCAGCAGCTTGGGGTCAACACCTAACTATGGCTACACCTTC; cdr3_aa: CASSLGSTPNYGYTF
clone_size: NA; v_call: TRBV7-9; d_call: TRBD2; j_call: TRBJ2-1; cdr3_nt: TGTGCCAGCACCCCTGGAGCGGGGGGGGACAATGAGCAGTTCTTC; cdr3_aa: CASTPGAGGDNEQFF
clone_size: few; v_call: TRBV7-3; d_call: NA; j_call: TRBJ2-2; cdr3_nt: TGTGCCAGCAGCTTAACCCAGACCGGGGAGCTGTTTTTT; cdr3_aa: CASSLTQTGELFF
clone_size: NA; v_call: TRBV30; d_call: TRBD2; j_call: TRBJ2-3; cdr3_nt: TGTGCCTGGGCTCGACTAGCGGGGGTCCCCACAGATACGCAGTATTTT; cdr3_aa: CAWARLAGVPTDTQYF
clone_size: NA; v_call: TRBV7-9; d_call: TRBD1; j_call: TRBJ1-1; cdr3_nt: TGTGCCAGCAGCTCTGGACAGGGGGCTTTCTTT; cdr3_aa: CASSSGQGAFF
clone_size: NA; v_call: TRBV4-2; d_call: TRBD2; j_call: TRBJ2-5; cdr3_nt: TGTGCCAGCAGCCCGGGGGGAGCGGGGTATGAGGGGGAGACCCAGTACTTC; cdr3_aa: CASSPGGAGYEGETQYF
clone_size: few; v_call: TRBV19; d_call: NA; j_call: TRBJ1-5; cdr3_nt: TGTGCCAGTAGTATAAGTCTAGGACCCCAGCATTTT; cdr3_aa: CASSISLGPQHF
clone_size: NA; v_call: TRBV7-2; d_call: NA; j_call: TRBJ2-1; cdr3_nt: TGTGCCAGCAGCTCGGGTGAGCAGTTCTTC; cdr3_aa: CASSSGEQFF
clone_size: NA; v_call: TRBV5-6; d_call: NA; j_call: TRBJ2-1; cdr3_nt: TGTGCCAGCAGCTTAGGGAGGAGCTCCTACAATGAGCAGTTCTTC; cdr3_aa: CASSLGRSSYNEQFF
clone_size: many; v_call: TRBV30; d_call: NA; j_call: TRBJ2-3; cdr3_nt: TGTGCCTGGAGCGAGATCCCGGGAGAGGGGTCAGATACGCAGTATTTT; cdr3_aa: CAWSEIPGEGSDTQYF
clone_size: NA; v_call: TRBV7-9; d_call: TRBD1; j_call: TRBJ1-3; cdr3_nt: TGTTCCAGCAGCTTAGTAGCTGGACAGGGTGGAAACACCATATATTTT; cdr3_aa: CSSSLVAGQGGNTIYF
clone_size: NA; v_call: TRBV12-5; d_call: NA; j_call: TRBJ2-7; cdr3_nt: TGTGCTAGTGGTTTGGGAGGCCAGTTTAGCTCCTACGAGCGGTACTTC; cdr3_aa: CASGLGGQFSSYERYF
clone_size: NA; v_call: TRBV7-6; d_call: TRBD2; j_call: TRBJ2-1; cdr3_nt: TGTGCCAGCAGCTTAGGTCGTTTGCGGGAGCTATACAATGAGCAGTTCTTC; cdr3_aa: CASSLGRLRELYNEQFF
clone_size: NA; v_call: TRBV5-4; d_call: TRBD2; j_call: TRBJ2-5; cdr3_nt: TGTGCCAGCAGCCATTCGGGCGGGGGACTCCAAGAGACCCAGTACTTC; cdr3_aa: CASSHSGGGLQETQYF
clone_size: NA; v_call: TRBV7-9; d_call: NA; j_call: TRBJ1-2; cdr3_nt: TGTGCCAGCAGCTCCTCGGATGAGGGGACTTATGGCTACACCTTC; cdr3_aa: CASSSSDEGTYGYTF
clone_size: NA; v_call: TRBV2; d_call: TRBD1; j_call: TRBJ2-2; cdr3_nt: TGTGCCAGCAGTGCTATGACAGGGGGGGTGGCCACCGGGGAGCTGTTTTTT; cdr3_aa: CASSAMTGGVATGELFF
clone_size: NA; v_call: TRBV5-5; d_call: NA; j_call: TRBJ2-7; cdr3_nt: TGTGCCAGCACCATATCGGGCTACGAGCAGTACTTC; cdr3_aa: CASTISGYEQYF
clone_size: NA; v_call: TRBV19; d_call: NA; j_call: TRBJ2-7; cdr3_nt: TGTGCCAGTAGTGAGACAGGAACCTACGAGCAGTACTTC; cdr3_aa: CASSETGTYEQYF
clone_size: NA; v_call: TRBV27; d_call: NA; j_call: TRBJ1-2; cdr3_nt: TGTGCCAGCAGTCTGAGCTGGACAGAAGGGCCCTCACGTGGCTACACCTTC; cdr3_aa: CASSLSWTEGPSRGYTF
clone_size: NA; v_call: TRBV7-9; d_call: TRBD1; j_call: TRBJ2-5; cdr3_nt: TGTGCCAGCAGCTTAGCGTGGTCAAGCCAGGGGGCGCGGGCCCAGTACTTC; cdr3_aa: CASSLAWSSQGARAQYF
clone_size: NA; v_call: TRBV9; d_call: TRBD2; j_call: TRBJ2-2; cdr3_nt: TGTGCCAGCAGCGTACCCGAGCGGGGCCTTTCAGTCGGGGAGCTGTTTTTT; cdr3_aa: CASSVPERGLSVGELFF
clone_size: NA; v_call: TRBV7-3; d_call: NA; j_call: TRBJ1-1; cdr3_nt: TGTGCCAGCAGCCCCGACAGTAACACTGAAGCTTTCTTT; cdr3_aa: CASSPDSNTEAFF
clone_size: once; v_call: TRBV7-7; d_call: TRBD2; j_call: TRBJ2-1; cdr3_nt: TGTGCTAGCAGCTTGGGAGGTCTAGCGGGAGGGAGGAATGAGCAGTTCTTC; cdr3_aa: CASSLGGLAGGRNEQFF
clone_size: NA; v_call: TRBV15; d_call: NA; j_call: TRBJ1-1; cdr3_nt: TGTGCCACCAGCGGGGGGGGACGGCGGCTCACTGAAGCTTTCTTT; cdr3_aa: CATSGGGRRLTEAFF
clone_size: NA; v_call: TRBV5-6; d_call: TRBD1; j_call: TRBJ2-7; cdr3_nt: TGTGCCAGCAGCCGACCCGAGACAGGGCCCCTCTCCTACGAGCAGTACTTC; cdr3_aa: CASSRPETGPLSYEQYF
clone_size: NA; v_call: TRBV9; d_call: TRBD2; j_call: TRBJ2-1; cdr3_nt: TGTGCCAGCAGCGTAAGGGAGGGGTCCTACAATGAGCAGTTCTTC; cdr3_aa: CASSVREGSYNEQFF
clone_size: NA; v_call: TRBV19; d_call: TRBD1; j_call: TRBJ2-7; cdr3_nt: TGTGCCAGTAGTATTCGGGACAGCTACTCCTACGAGCAGTACTTC; cdr3_aa: CASSIRDSYSYEQYF
clone_size: NA; v_call: TRBV6-6; d_call: TRBD1; j_call: TRBJ1-6; cdr3_nt: TGTGCCAGCAGTTTGACAGGGTTGTCTAATTCACCCCTCCACTTT; cdr3_aa: CASSLTGLSNSPLHF
clone_size: NA; v_call: TRBV6-5; d_call: TRBD1; j_call: TRBJ1-1; cdr3_nt: TGTGCCAGCAGTTACACAGGGGCTGAAGCTTTCTTT; cdr3_aa: CASSYTGAEAFF
clone_size: few; v_call: TRBV30; d_call: NA; j_call: TRBJ2-5; cdr3_nt: TGTGCCTGGAGTGTACGACTTCAAGAGACCCAGTACTTC; cdr3_aa: CAWSVRLQETQYF
clone_size: NA; v_call: TRBV9; d_call: NA; j_call: TRBJ2-1; cdr3_nt: TGTGCCAGCAGCGCGGGGGGGACAGCCTCCAATGAGCAGTTCTTC; cdr3_aa: CASSAGGTASNEQFF
clone_size: NA; v_call: TRBV27; d_call: NA; j_call: TRBJ1-2; cdr3_nt: TGTGCCAGCAGTTTTGCCGGGGGTGAATACTATGGCTACACCTTC; cdr3_aa: CASSFAGGEYYGYTF